This TCR gamma chain originates from a study of gamma-delta T cells after stem cell transplantation. About this clone: The translation of this DNA and the TCRdb protein of a much larger clone differ at residue 10, probably owing to a read error; the protein shown here is translated from the DNA.

Germline V CDR1 and CDR2: GITISATS, ISYDGTV (reference sequence). There are 15 residues in the CDR3. TCRdb reprocessed the RT-PCR reads through CATT. The data contain 400 to 500 gamma-chain clones, about 2.1% of them seen just once; the ten biggest clones take up 36%. Sequenced: gamma-delta T cells. The sequence was obtained from a human donor. It is not recorded whose cells these are; they may come from a transplant donor. J is TRGJP and V is TRGV9. The CDR3 reads CALWESALGRKIKVF. CDR3 coding DNA: TGTGCCTTGTGGGAGTCTGCGTTGGGCAGAAAAATCAAGGTATTT.